The 27 T cell receptor beta chains in this list originate from one sample, sequenced in a study of T cell responses to AZD1222 COVID-19 vaccine. This table comes from immunoSEQ multiplex PCR, and its TCRdb copy is limited to in-frame clones, with some not included. This sample yields 95,000 to 150,000 clones, of which 75% to 90% are seen a single time; around 3.1% belongs to the top ten. The sequences come from peripheral blood, collected on day 0 of AZD1222 vaccination. These TCRs come from an adult in good health.

This chain links TRBV10-1 with TRBJ1-5, with 7 bases matching TRBD1. The V gene end was trimmed by 2 bases and the J gene end by 1 base; junction bases not matched to a gene: 2. The CDR3 totals 15 residues. CDR1 is WNHNN and CDR2 is SYGVQD in the germline V gene (reference sequence). CDR3 sequence (DNA): TGCGCCAGCAGTGAGGGACAGGTAAGCAATCAGCCCCAGCATTTT. This gives the protein CASSEGQVSNQPQHF.

The chain employs TRBV2 and TRBJ1-5; tentatively, D is TRBD1 (5 bases). V was pared by 1 base and J by 6 bases, with 10 bases between. The CDR3 has 14 residues. Germline CDR1 reads SNHLY; CDR2 reads FYNNEI. The CDR3 DNA sequence: TGTGCCAGCAGTGAAGGGACATTAAGTCAGCCCCAGCATTTT. Its protein product is CASSEGTLSQPQHF. Looking up the rest from reference TRBV2 and TRBJ1-5 gives the full variable domain: EPEVTQTPSHQVTQMGQEVILRCVPISNHLYFYWYRQILGQKVEFLVSFYNNEISEKSEIFDDQFSVERPDGSNFTLKIRSTKLEDSAMYFCASSEGTLSQPQHFGDGTRLSIL.

This clone occurred a few times. The chain joins TRBV19 to TRBJ1-2; D not resolved. Germline CDR1 is LNHDA and CDR2 is SQIVND (reference sequence). The CDR3 loop spans 14 amino acids. Trimming left V 3 bases short and J 4 bases short, with 12 bases between. Written as DNA, the CDR3 is TGTGCCAGTAGTATCGGTAGGCAGCCCTATGGCTACACCTTC. Encoded protein: CASSIGRQPYGYTF.

The V call is TRBV7-6, the J call TRBJ2-2, with D unclear. This CDR3 contains 16 residues. V was pared by 5 bases and J by 5 bases, with 18 bases between. Germline V gene data show CDR1 as SGHVS and CDR2 as FNYEAQ. This chain's CDR3 is CASSPRKGLSTGELFF. CDR3 sequence (DNA): TGTGCCAGCAGCCCGAGGAAGGGTTTGAGTACCGGGGAGCTGTTTTTT.

The chain joins TRBV7-7 to TRBJ2-3; D might be TRBD2 (6 bases). Trimming removed 1 base at V and 1 base at J, with 9 bases between. Germline V gene sequence: CDR1 SSHAT, CDR2 FNYEAQ (reference sequence). The CDR3 covers 15 residues. The CDR3 here is CASSLGRGGTDTQYF. Written as DNA, the CDR3 is TGTGCCAGCAGCTTAGGGCGGGGAGGCACAGATACGCAGTATTTT.

The gene calls are TRBV27 and TRBJ2-1; D might be TRBD1 or TRBD2, each matching 5 bases. Germline CDR1 is MNHEY and CDR2 is SMNVEV (reference sequence). Trimming pared 5 bases from V and 5 bases from J, leaving 10 bases between. The CDR3 totals 13 residues. CDR3 residues: CASSPLGDNEQFF. CDR3 sequence (DNA): TGTGCCAGCAGTCCCCTGGGGGACAATGAGCAGTTCTTC.

V usage is TRBV24-1 and J usage is TRBJ1-5; 7 positions match TRBD1. V lost 8 bases to trimming and J lost 3 bases; unmatched junction nucleotides: 12. CDR3 length: 16 residues. Germline CDR1 and CDR2: KGHDR and SFDVKD. CDR3 residues: CATIGGGGTVNQPQHF. CDR3 in DNA: TGTGCCACCATAGGCGGCGGCGGGACAGTCAATCAGCCCCAGCATTTT.

The V call is TRBV5-1, the J call TRBJ1-5; D might be TRBD1 (6 bases). Trimming took 4 bases from V and 2 from J, leaving 10 bases between them. Germline CDR1 and CDR2: SGHRS and YFSETQ. The CDR3 sequence is 14 residues long. The CDR3 protein is CASSREGGNQPQHF. CDR3 coding DNA: TGCGCCAGCAGCCGGGAGGGGGGCAATCAGCCCCAGCATTTT.

This chain joins TRBV11-2 and TRBJ2-3, with TRBD2 matching over 12 bases. The J segment lost 2 bases and the V segment lost 5 bases, leaving 5 bases of the junction unmatched. This CDR3 contains 16 residues. Germline CDR1 SGHAT, CDR2 FQNNGV. CDR3 nucleotide sequence: TGTGCCAGCAGCCAGACTAGCGGGGGCCTCACAGATACGCAGTATTTT. Its protein is CASSQTSGGLTDTQYF.

The chain combines TRBV18 with TRBJ2-1; the match to TRBD1 covers 7 bases. The junction had 1 base not matched to a gene; V was cut back by 4 bases and J by 7 bases. Germline CDR1 reads KGHSH; CDR2 reads LQKENI. CDR3 length: 12 residues. CDR3 amino acids: CASSLQGNEQFF. For the CDR3, the DNA is TGTGCCAGCTCACTACAGGGGAATGAGCAGTTCTTC.

Only one count was recorded for this clone. The J gene is TRBJ2-1, the V gene TRBV5-1; 8 nucleotides align to TRBD2. V dropped 4 bases and J dropped 6; count of bases not matched to a gene: 0. Germline V lookup: CDR1 SGHRS, CDR2 YFSETQ. The CDR3 is 12 residues long. CDR3 coding DNA: TGCGCCAGCAGCGCGGGGGGCAATGAGCAGTTCTTC. It encodes CASSAGGNEQFF.

This clone was found once. The V gene is TRBV10-3, the J gene TRBJ2-7, with D tentatively TRBD1 (6 bases). The V end was cut by 9 bases, the J end by 3 bases, with 12 bases between. The germline gives CDR1 ENHRY, CDR2 SYGVKD. This CDR3 contains 12 residues. CDR3 nucleotide sequence: TGTGCCATAGGGGACACGGACTACGAGCAGTACTTC. Its translation: CAIGDTDYEQYF.

The chain carries TRBV9 and TRBJ1-5; D call uncertain. Germline CDR1 reads SGDLS; CDR2 reads YYNGEE. V was cut by 2 bases and J by 4 bases, with 7 bases left in between. The CDR3 spans 13 residues. CDR3 amino acids: CASSVGENQPQHF. Written as DNA, the CDR3 is TGTGCCAGCAGCGTCGGGGAGAATCAGCCCCAGCATTTT.

This chain joins TRBV4-3 and TRBJ2-7; 8 bases map to TRBD1. The CDR3 length is 19 residues. Germline V gives CDR1 LGHNA, CDR2 YSLEER. V lost 0 bases to trimming and J lost 4 bases; unmatched junction nucleotides: 17. CDR3 coding DNA: TGCGCCAGCAGCCAAGATCGCCCTCTTCGGACAGGGCGATCATACGAGCAGTACTTC. It codes for CASSQDRPLRTGRSYEQYF.

This CDR3 is CASSPAGELFF. CDR3 DNA: TGTGCCAGCTCACCGGCCGGGGAGCTGTTTTTT. This sequence joins TRBV18 and TRBJ2-2; no clear D. The CDR3 contains 11 residues. V was shortened by 3 bases and J by 6 bases, with 2 bases between the two germline ends. Germline CDR1 KGHSH, CDR2 LQKENI.

The V gene is TRBV21-1, the J gene TRBJ2-3; the table's D call TRBD2 went unverified against the DNA. TRBV21-1 is marked as a pseudogene. The CDR3 runs 16 residues. Here the CDR3 DNA reads TGTGCCAGCAGGAGTACTAGCGGACTCCCCACAGATACGCAGTATTTT. Its protein is CASRSTSGLPTDTQYF.

The DNA of the CDR3 is TGTGCCAGCACAGGGGGCGTTGATGGCTACACCTTC. Its protein is CASTGGVDGYTF. This rearrangement joins TRBV9 to TRBJ1-2; 8 positions agree with TRBD1. Germline V gene data show CDR1 as SGDLS and CDR2 as YYNGEE. The CDR3 totals 12 residues. J gave up 6 bases and V 6 bases, and 4 bases lay outside the gene matches.

The chain has TRBV6-5 and TRBJ1-1; 7 nucleotides line up with TRBD1. CDR1 is MNHEY and CDR2 is SVGAGI in the germline V gene. CDR3 length: 15 amino acids. Losses at the gene ends were 8 bases for V and 4 bases for J; bases not matched to a gene: 13. CDR3 DNA: TGTGCCAGCGCGGATCAAAAGACAGGGATCACTGAAGCTTTCTTT. The encoded protein is CASADQKTGITEAFF.

The chain combines TRBV6-1 with TRBJ1-5; TRBD1 matches 8 bases. V trimming: 1 base; J trimming: 5 bases; junction bases outside the gene matches: 7. Germline V lookup: CDR1 MNHNS, CDR2 SASEGT. There are 16 residues in the CDR3. CDR3 in amino acids: CASSEGPGQVYQPQHF. The CDR3 nucleotides read TGTGCCAGCAGTGAAGGCCCGGGACAGGTCTATCAGCCCCAGCATTTT.

The chain combines TRBV6-2 or TRBV6-3 with TRBJ2-7; no definite D call. The CDR3 covers 13 residues. Deletions cut 3 bases from V and 6 bases from J, with 12 bases between. CDR1 MNHEY and CDR2 SVGEGT come from the germline V gene. CDR3 nucleotide sequence: TGTGCCAGCAGTTATGTCGGACGCGCCGAGCAGTACTTC. Translated, it gives CASSYVGRAEQYF.

The chain couples TRBV24-1 to TRBJ2-6; 7 nucleotides line up with TRBD2. The V and J ends lost 9 bases and 1 base, in that order; junction bases with no gene match: 5. CDR3 size: 15 residues. Germline CDR1 KGHDR, CDR2 SFDVKD. CDR3 sequence (DNA): TGTGCCACCGGGGCGGGGGTATCTGGGGCCAACGTCCTGACTTTC. It specifies CATGAGVSGANVLTF.

This clone was seen only a few times. This chain uses TRBV15 with TRBJ1-5, with 10 bases that match TRBD1. The J segment lost 1 base and the V segment lost 5 bases, leaving 11 bases of the junction unmatched. CDR1 is LNHNV and CDR2 is YYDKDF in the germline V gene (reference sequence). The CDR3 runs 18 residues. The CDR3: CATSGGTGAALSNQPQHF. Here the CDR3 DNA reads TGTGCCACCAGCGGCGGGACAGGGGCCGCTCTAAGCAATCAGCCCCAGCATTTT.

The CDR3 coding sequence is TGTGCCAGCAGCCCGGACCTTCTGGAGCAGTACTTC. It codes for CASSPDLLEQYF. This chain uses TRBV7-9 with TRBJ2-7; no clear D gene. The CDR3 sequence is 12 residues long. Trimming stripped 5 bases from V and 7 bases from J, with 12 bases between. Looked up from germline, CDR1 is SEHNR and CDR2 is FQNEAQ (reference sequence).

This chain uses TRBV27 with TRBJ1-5, with D possibly TRBD1 on 5 matching bases. V was trimmed by 4 bases and J by 6 bases, leaving 13 bases between them. Germline V lookup: CDR1 MNHEY, CDR2 SMNVEV (reference sequence). This CDR3 comprises 14 residues. CDR3 amino acids: CASSWGGGRQPQHF. CDR3 DNA sequence: TGTGCCAGCAGTTGGGGGGGAGGTCGTCAGCCCCAGCATTTT.

This rearrangement joins TRBV7-2 to TRBJ1-2, with D unresolved. The CDR3 has 19 residues. V lost 0 bases and J 0 bases, leaving 20 bases between the germline ends. The germline V gene has CDR1 SGHTA and CDR2 FQGNSA. CDR3 loop: CASSLARGTPTIANYGYTF. The CDR3 DNA reads as TGTGCCAGCAGCTTAGCGCGGGGTACACCCACTATAGCTAACTATGGCTACACCTTC.

This clone was detected only once. V usage is TRBV4-1 and J usage is TRBJ2-3; 8 nucleotides align to TRBD2. The V gene's germline CDR1 is MGHRA and CDR2 YSYEKL. V was pared by 1 base and J by 3 bases, with 3 bases of the junction left unmatched. The CDR3 totals 15 residues. This CDR3 is CASSQGASGTDTQYF. CDR3 nucleotide sequence: TGCGCCAGCAGCCAAGGGGCTAGCGGGACAGATACGCAGTATTTT.

The chain carries TRBV9 and TRBJ2-7; 7 bases agree with TRBD1. The V and J ends lost 1 base and 3 bases, in that order; junction bases with no gene match: 10. The CDR3 totals 16 residues. Germline assignment: CDR1 SGDLS and CDR2 YYNGEE. The CDR3 is CASSVSSRDRVYEQYF. CDR3 in DNA: TGTGCCAGCAGCGTAAGTTCAAGGGACAGAGTCTACGAGCAGTACTTC.